This T cell receptor beta chain was recorded in a study of T cell clones after liver transplantation. V was trimmed by 0 bases and J by 4 bases, leaving 13 bases between them. CDR3 length: 15 amino acids. Germline loops: CDR1 MNHEY, CDR2 SVGAGI. TCRdb's copy holds only in-frame clones and misses some; the assay was immunoSEQ multiplex PCR. This sample yields around 100,000 clones, of which approximately 78% are seen a single time; around 0.97% belongs to the top ten. The sample was CD4+ T cells from blood, taken before liver transplant. The chain carries TRBV6-5 and TRBJ2-7, with D tentatively TRBD1 or TRBD2 (6 bases each). This receptor was identified in a human donor who received a liver transplant. The DNA of the CDR3 is TGTGCCAGCAGTTACTCGAACCAGGGGAGGTACGAGCAGTACTTC. Protein product: CASSYSNQGRYEQYF.